The present TCR beta chain was sequenced within a study of shared clonotypes between healthy human individuals. Broader study findings: Rarefaction showed that sequencing of sorted subsets was incomplete (despite large depth).

The authors ran the assay at deep level. TCRdb keeps only in-frame clones here, not all; method: immunoSEQ multiplex PCR. The table has 950,000 to 1,200,000 clones, about 72% seen once. Regarding this clone: The target antigen is unknown.

The CDR3 runs 14 residues. Germline values: CDR1 MDHEN, CDR2 SYDVKM. The V end lost 5 bases, the J end lost 9 bases, and 17 bases lay between the germline ends. The sequence derives from a man aged 18 to 29 in good health. Some clones in this sample may be carry-over from other donors' samples. The sample was memory CD4+ T cells from PBMCs. Subset: CD45RA-negative fraction. V usage is TRBV28 and J usage is TRBJ2-1; D uncertain. CDR3 sequence reads: CASSPPGWHSEQFF. The CDR3 region has the DNA TGTGCCAGCAGTCCCCCTGGCTGGCATAGTGAGCAGTTCTTC. Based on the CDR3 plus reference TRBV28 and TRBJ2-1, the full variable domain is DVKVTQSSRYLVKRTGEKVFLECVQDMDHENMFWYRQDPGLGLRLIYFSYDVKMKEKGDIPEGYSVSREKKERFSLILESASTNQTSMYLCASSPPGWHSEQFFGPGTRLTVL.